This entry lists 12 T cell receptor beta chains sequenced from one sample in a study of graft-versus-host responses after intestinal transplantation. These TCRs' antigens remain unknown. The protocol was immunoSEQ multiplex PCR, while the TCRdb copy is restricted to in-frame clones and leaves out a portion. Of around 100,000 clones in the sample, roughly 90% were seen once. The starting material was unstimulated CD4+ T cells sorted from spleen or lymph node cells, obtained before transplant. The receptors were sampled from a human donor who was the organ donor for an intestinal transplant.

This clone showed up just a few times. This chain links TRBV19 with TRBJ2-2; TRBD2 matches 12 bases. Germline CDR1 is LNHDA and CDR2 is SQIVND (reference sequence). The CDR3 length is 16 residues. With V trimmed by 3 bases and J by 5 bases, 4 bases remained unmatched. The CDR3 bases are TGTGCCAGTAGTATGGCCCTAGCGGGGGGGACCGGGGAGCTGTTTTTT. It encodes CASSMALAGGTGELFF. The variable domain in full, completed from reference TRBV19 and TRBJ2-2, reads DGGITQSPKYLFRKEGQNVTLSCEQNLNHDAMYWYRQDPGQGLRLIYYSQIVNDFQKGDIAEGYSVSREKKESFPLTVTSAQKNPTAFYLCASSMALAGGTGELFFGEGSRLTVL.

The rearrangement links TRBV6-5 to TRBJ1-2, with D uncertain. CDR3 length: 12 residues. Germline CDR1 reads MNHEY; CDR2 reads SVGAGI. V was cut by 10 bases and J by 11 bases, with 20 bases left in between. As DNA, the CDR3 is TGTGCCACCGTGTCCTCCTGGGGTGGATACACCTTC. It is translated as CATVSSWGGYTF.

This clone is a singleton in its sample. The rearrangement links TRBV7-3 to TRBJ2-2, with TRBD2 matching over 8 bases. V dropped 5 bases and J dropped 0; count of bases not matched to a gene: 5. In germline, CDR1 is SGHTA, CDR2 FQGTGA. This CDR3 spans 16 amino acids. This chain's CDR3 is CASSPQGLANTGELFF. DNA of the CDR3: TGTGCCAGCAGCCCACAGGGACTAGCGAACACCGGGGAGCTGTTTTTT.

This clone has a single count. The V and J genes are TRBV9 and TRBJ2-2; tentatively, D is TRBD2 (5 bases). The germline V gene encodes CDR1 SGDLS and CDR2 YYNGEE. V was shortened by 4 bases and J by 3 bases, with 16 bases between the two germline ends. The CDR3 totals 16 residues. CDR3 in DNA: TGTGCCAGCAGCCCCCGAGGTACGGGATACACCGGGGAGCTGTTTTTT. Translation gives CASSPRGTGYTGELFF. Together with reference TRBV9 and TRBJ2-2, the CDR3 gives the full variable domain: DSGVTQTPKHLITATGQRVTLRCSPRSGDLSVYWYQQSLDQGLQFLIQYYNGEERAKGNILERFSAQQFPDLHSELNLSSLELGDSALYFCASSPRGTGYTGELFFGEGSRLTVL.

The J gene is TRBJ2-7, the V gene TRBV7-9, with D perhaps matching TRBD1 (6 bases). The CDR3 is made up of 16 amino acids. Trimming removed 3 bases from V and 3 bases from J, with 18 bases in between. CDR1 is SEHNR and CDR2 is FQNEAQ in the germline V gene (reference sequence). CDR3 sequence (DNA): TGTGCCAGCAGCTTGTCCGGAACAGGGCCACACTACGAGCAGTACTTC. It translates to CASSLSGTGPHYEQYF.

The rearrangement joins TRBV7-8 to TRBJ2-7, with 9 bases matching TRBD2. This CDR3 region has 15 residues. Germline CDR1 and CDR2: SGHVS and FQNEAQ. The V segment lost 4 bases and the J segment 3 bases; nucleotides outside the gene matches: 7. The CDR3 DNA sequence: TGTGCCAGCAGCTCCCCTCGCGGGGGGGACTACGAGCAGTACTTC. This gives the protein CASSSPRGGDYEQYF.

This chain links TRBV6-4 with TRBJ1-1; D possibly corresponds to TRBD1 (5 bases). Germline V gives CDR1 MRHNA, CDR2 SNTAGT. Trimming left V 6 bases short and J 2 bases short, with 10 bases between. CDR3 size: 13 residues. The CDR3 reads CASSLTENTEAFF. DNA for the CDR3: TGTGCCAGCAGCCTGACAGAAAACACTGAAGCTTTCTTT.

This clone was counted a single time. The J gene is TRBJ2-2, the V gene TRBV27; D ambiguous. V was cut by 3 bases and J by 13 bases, with 18 bases left in between. Germline V CDR1 and CDR2: MNHEY, SMNVEV (reference sequence). The CDR3 extends over 14 amino acids. The CDR3, as DNA: TGTGCCAGCAGTTTTGGATTTGGTTCCGTTAGGCTGTTTTTT. It is translated as CASSFGFGSVRLFF.

The V call is TRBV7-9, the J call TRBJ1-5; D gene unclear. The V end was cut by 2 bases, the J end by 6 bases, with 11 bases between. From germline, CDR1 is SEHNR and CDR2 FQNEAQ (reference sequence). This CDR3 region has 14 residues. The CDR3 spells CASSLSGNGQPQHF. The CDR3, as DNA: TGTGCCAGCAGCTTATCAGGTAACGGTCAGCCCCAGCATTTT.

In its sample, this clone was seen once. J is TRBJ1-1 and V is TRBV9; D may be TRBD1 (6 bases). V was trimmed by 3 bases and J by 1 base, leaving 10 bases between them. CDR1 SGDLS and CDR2 YYNGEE come from the germline V gene. This CDR3 spans 14 amino acids. The CDR3, as DNA: TGTGCCAGCAGCGAAAGGGGGTGGAACACTGAAGCTTTCTTT. This translates into CASSERGWNTEAFF. The whole variable domain, remainder taken from reference TRBV9 and TRBJ1-1, is DSGVTQTPKHLITATGQRVTLRCSPRSGDLSVYWYQQSLDQGLQFLIQYYNGEERAKGNILERFSAQQFPDLHSELNLSSLELGDSALYFCASSERGWNTEAFFGQGTRLTVV.

V is TRBV6-1 and J is TRBJ2-3, with D tentatively TRBD1 (6 bases). The CDR3 totals 14 residues. Germline values: CDR1 MNHNS, CDR2 SASEGT. The V end was cut by 4 bases, the J end by 3 bases, with 11 bases between. CDR3 loop: CASSGRTATDTQYF. As DNA, the CDR3 is TGTGCCAGCAGTGGGCGGACAGCGACAGATACGCAGTATTTT.

This rearrangement joins TRBV5-1 to TRBJ1-3; 10 bases are shared with TRBD1. CDR3 length equals 20 residues. The J segment lost 7 bases and the V segment lost 5 bases, leaving 24 bases of the junction unmatched. Germline CDR1 is SGHRS and CDR2 is YFSETQ. CDR3 DNA sequence: TGCGCCAGCAGGCTTAACCCGACAGGGGGCGGGAGGCAGAAGCGGAACACCATATATTTT. Its translation: CASRLNPTGGGRQKRNTIYF.